Reported below is one TCR beta chain. Its antigen is as yet unknown. Trimming at V came to 6 bases and at J to 0 bases, leaving 9 bases not matched to a gene. The CDR3 covers 16 residues. Germline CDR1 reads SGHAT; CDR2 reads FQDESV (reference sequence). Donors consisted of healthy bone marrow donors. The data are from a study of cytomegalovirus exposure and HLA in healthy donors. Findings of the study overall: Donors were assumed by presence/absence analyses to have roughly uniform sequencing depth. A previous analysis found most TCR beta V segments productive roughly 87% or roughly 30% of the time.

PCR amplification relied on 60 Vbeta primers (plus 13 Jbeta primers). Using immunoSEQ multiplex PCR, the repertoire was profiled, and TCRdb retains in-frame clones only, with some absent. This sample has about 140,000 clones; more than 65% occur once, and the top ten carry approximately 1.6%. The material sequenced was PBMCs. The V gene is TRBV11-1, the J gene TRBJ2-3; 7 nucleotides align to TRBD2. The sequence derives from a woman aged 30 to 39 in good health and CMV-seronegative. The CDR3 region is CASRSRTRASTDTQYF. The DNA for the CDR3 is TGTGCCAGCAGGTCACGGACTAGGGCTAGCACAGATACGCAGTATTTT.